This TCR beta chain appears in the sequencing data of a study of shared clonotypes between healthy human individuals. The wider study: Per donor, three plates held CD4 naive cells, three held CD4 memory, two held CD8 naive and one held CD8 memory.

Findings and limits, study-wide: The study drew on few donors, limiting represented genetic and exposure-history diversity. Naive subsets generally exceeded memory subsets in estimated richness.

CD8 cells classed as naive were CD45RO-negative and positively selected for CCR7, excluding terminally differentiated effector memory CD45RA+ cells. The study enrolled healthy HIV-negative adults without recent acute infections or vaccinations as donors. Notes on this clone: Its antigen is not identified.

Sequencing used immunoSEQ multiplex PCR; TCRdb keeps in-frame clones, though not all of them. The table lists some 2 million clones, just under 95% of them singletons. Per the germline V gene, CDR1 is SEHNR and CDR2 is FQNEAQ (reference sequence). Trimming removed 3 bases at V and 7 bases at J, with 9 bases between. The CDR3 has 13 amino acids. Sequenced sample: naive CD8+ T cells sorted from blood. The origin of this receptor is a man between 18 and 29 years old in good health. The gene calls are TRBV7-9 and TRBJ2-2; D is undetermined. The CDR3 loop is CASSLVSGGELFF. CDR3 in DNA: TGTGCCAGCAGCTTGGTTAGTGGCGGGGAGCTGTTTTTT.